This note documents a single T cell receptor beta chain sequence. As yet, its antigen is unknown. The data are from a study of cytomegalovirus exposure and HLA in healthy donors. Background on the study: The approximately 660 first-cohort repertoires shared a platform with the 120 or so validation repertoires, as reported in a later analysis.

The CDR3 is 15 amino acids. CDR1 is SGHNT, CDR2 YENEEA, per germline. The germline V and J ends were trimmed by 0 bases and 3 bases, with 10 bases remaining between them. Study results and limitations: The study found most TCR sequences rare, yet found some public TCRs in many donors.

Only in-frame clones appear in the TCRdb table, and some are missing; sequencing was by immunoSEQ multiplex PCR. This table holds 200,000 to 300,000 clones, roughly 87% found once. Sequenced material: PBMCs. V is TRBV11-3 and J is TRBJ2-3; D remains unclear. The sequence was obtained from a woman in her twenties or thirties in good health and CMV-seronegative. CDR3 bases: TGTGCCAGCAGCTTAGATGGATCTAGTACAGATACGCAGTATTTT. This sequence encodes CASSLDGSSTDTQYF.